These 14 T cell receptor beta chains originate from one sample sequenced in a study of response to subunit inactivated influenza vaccine. One entry per CDR3 protein results from TCRdb running MiXCR on the RT-PCR reads. The top ten hold roughly 33% of the sample, which has over 150,000 distinct CDR3 sequences, around 10% seen once. Specimen: CD8+ T cells sorted from PBMCs, collected roughly 24 months after vaccination. All receptors derive from a man aged 45 to 70 who received an inactivated influenza vaccine.

This clonotype was observed once. The chain recombines TRBV4-3 with TRBJ2-3; 10 nucleotides agree with TRBD2. The CDR3 loop spans 19 amino acids. The germline gives CDR1 LGHNA, CDR2 YSLEER. The ends lost 1 base at V and 5 bases at J; junction bases unmatched: 15. CDR3 residues: CASSQGWKAGGPELDTQYF. In nucleotides, the CDR3 is TGCGCCAGCAGCCAAGGTTGGAAAGCGGGAGGGCCGGAGTTAGATACGCAGTATTTT.

This clonotype was counted only a few times. The chain joins TRBV21-1 to TRBJ1-2. TRBV21-1 is deemed a pseudogene. This CDR3 is 11 amino acids long. The CDR3 nucleotides are TGTGCCAGCAGCAAAGAATACGGCTACACCTTC. This gives the protein CASSKEYGYTF.

The chain uses TRBV2 and TRBJ2-1; 11 bases agree with TRBD1. Germline CDR1 reads SNHLY; CDR2 reads FYNNEI. The CDR3 is 14 amino acids. The V and J ends lost 7 bases and 4 bases, in that order; junction bases with no gene match: 3. The CDR3 DNA is TGTGCCAGCACCGGGACAGGGGGGTACAATGAGCAGTTCTTC. Translation: CASTGTGGYNEQFF.

This clonotype was observed a few times. The gene calls are TRBV5-5 and TRBJ2-7; maybe TRBD2 (6 bases). From germline, CDR1 is SGHKS and CDR2 YYEKEE (reference sequence). Between the trimmed V and J ends, which lost 4 bases and 1 base, there was a span of 15 bases. There are 15 residues in the CDR3. For the CDR3, the DNA is TGTGCCAGCAGCCCCGCCGGAGGACTATCCTACGAGCAGTACTTC. Translated: CASSPAGGLSYEQYF.

In this sample, this clonotype turned up many times. The V gene is TRBV12-3 or TRBV12-4, the J gene TRBJ2-7; D is possibly TRBD1 or TRBD2 (5 bases each). Deletions cut 3 bases from V and 6 bases from J, with 18 bases between. The length of the CDR3 is 15 residues. This chain's CDR3 is CASSFPQGAGSEQYF. The CDR3 DNA reads TGTGCCAGCAGTTTTCCCCAGGGAGCAGGATCCGAGCAGTACTTC.

The DNA for the CDR3 is TGTGCCAGCAGCTCCGCGGGGGGGATTCTCGAGCAGTACTTC. Encoded protein: CASSSAGGILEQYF. The rearrangement links TRBV13 to TRBJ2-7; 9 bases align to TRBD2. V dropped 4 bases and J dropped 6; count of bases not matched to a gene: 7. The CDR3 loop spans 14 amino acids. In germline, CDR1 is PRHDT, CDR2 FYEKMQ (reference sequence).

This chain uses TRBV7-2 with TRBJ1-5; 7 nucleotides line up with TRBD1. Unmatched junction bases numbered 7, after V lost 5 bases and J lost 3 bases. Germline V gene sequence: CDR1 SGHTA, CDR2 FQGNSA. This CDR3 has 15 residues. The CDR3 is CASSPTGDFNQPQHF. In DNA form, the CDR3 reads TGTGCCAGCAGCCCAACAGGGGACTTCAATCAGCCCCAGCATTTT.

About this clonotype: A read error may explain this, as a much larger clone is one base away. Here the CDR3 DNA reads TGCGCCAGCAGCCTGGTTCAGACAGATACGCAGTATTTT. Amino acids: CASSLVQTDTQYF. V usage is TRBV5-1 and J usage is TRBJ2-3, with D hard to call. Per the germline V gene, CDR1 is SGHRS and CDR2 is YFSETQ. There are 13 residues in the CDR3. V gave up 4 bases and J gave up 3 bases, with 9 bases separating them.

This clonotype was seen many times. The chain uses TRBV18 and TRBJ2-7; 7 nucleotides agree with TRBD1. CDR1 is KGHSH and CDR2 is LQKENI in the germline V gene. Trimming cost V 2 bases and J 7 bases; bases outside gene matches: 8. This CDR3 has 14 amino acids. Here the CDR3 reads CASSPGQVGLEQYF. CDR3 bases: TGTGCCAGCTCACCAGGACAGGTGGGGCTTGAGCAGTACTTC.

The V and J genes are TRBV7-8 and TRBJ2-5; 13 bases match TRBD2. This CDR3 contains 18 residues. CDR1 is SGHVS, CDR2 FQNEAQ, per germline. Trimming cost V 1 base and J 0 bases; bases outside gene matches: 5. The CDR3 coding sequence is TGTGCCAGCAGCTTAGGGACTAGCGGGGGTCCGTACCAAGAGACCCAGTACTTC. Residues: CASSLGTSGGPYQETQYF.

This chain joins TRBV5-1 and TRBJ2-3, with 8 bases that match TRBD2. With 4 bases clipped from V and 2 bases from J, the junction kept 6 bases outside the gene matches. Germline V gene data show CDR1 as SGHRS and CDR2 as YFSETQ. This CDR3 has 15 residues. The CDR3: CASSGGLDLTDTQYF. CDR3 in DNA: TGCGCCAGCAGCGGGGGACTAGATCTCACAGATACGCAGTATTTT.

The J gene is TRBJ2-7, the V gene TRBV29-1; D may be TRBD1 (6 bases). Germline CDR1 is SQVTM and CDR2 is ANQGSEA. This CDR3 comprises 14 residues. Trimming took off 6 bases at V and 2 bases at J, with 17 bases between the two ends. Written as DNA, the CDR3 is TGCAGCGTAGAACTAACGGGACACCCCTACGAGCAGTACTTC. Translation gives CSVELTGHPYEQYF.

The sample holds a few counts of this clonotype. CDR3 in amino acids: CASSLVSGDNEQFF. The CDR3 coding sequence is TGTGCCAGCAGTTTGGTTTCGGGCGACAATGAGCAGTTCTTC. The gene calls are TRBV12-3 or TRBV12-4 and TRBJ2-1; D gene ambiguous. V gave up 3 bases and J gave up 5 bases, with 11 bases separating them. The CDR3 is 14 residues long.

The V and J genes are TRBV7-9 and TRBJ2-3; no reliable D call. Trimming took 6 bases from V and 6 from J, leaving 7 bases between them. The CDR3 spans 11 residues. Germline-derived CDR1 and CDR2 are SEHNR and FQNEAQ (reference sequence). The CDR3 loop is CASSSLDTQYF. The CDR3 nucleotides read TGTGCCAGCAGTTCCCTGGATACGCAGTATTTT.